A selection of T cell receptor beta chains follows, all from one sample in a study of CD8 T cells in Susac syndrome. A single record per CDR3 protein comes from TCRdb applying MiXCR to the immunoSEQ multiplex PCR reads. The table has under 200,000 distinct CDR3 sequences, 93% seen once; the top ten hold approximately 0.1%. Sequencing was done on a sample of CD4+ T cells from PBMCs. These receptors were collected from a human donor in good health. Both conserved end residues are part of each CDR3. D genes are given only for firm matches. Part of the rows lack a size; the others show once, few, many or a class for expanded clones.

d_call j_call clone_size v_call cdr3_nt cdr3_aa
NA TRBJ1-5 NA TRBV7-2 TGTGCCAGCAGCCCGGGACTAATTAGCAATCAGCCCCAGCATTTT CASSPGLISNQPQHF
NA TRBJ2-2 NA TRBV5-1 TGCGCCAGCAGCTTGGCGGGGGGCCACACCGGGGAGCTGTTTTTT CASSLAGGHTGELFF
NA TRBJ2-1 NA TRBV12-3/TRBV12-4 TGTGCCAGCAGTCCTGGGGTGTACAATGAGCAGTTCTTC CASSPGVYNEQFF
TRBD1 TRBJ2-2 once TRBV30 TGTGCCTTCGACAGGGTCACCGGGGAGCTGTTTTTT CAFDRVTGELFF
NA TRBJ2-1 NA TRBV12-3/TRBV12-4 TGTGCCAGCAGGGCAGTGAGGGGTGAGCAGTTCTTC CASRAVRGEQFF
NA TRBJ1-2 NA TRBV23-1 TGCGCCAGCAGTCAAACCTGGGGTAGGGGAGAGGACTATGGCTACACCTTC CASSQTWGRGEDYGYTF
NA TRBJ1-6 NA TRBV12-3/TRBV12-4 TGTGCCAGCAGTTTAGGGACACAGTACTATAATTCACCCCTCCACTTT CASSLGTQYYNSPLHF
NA TRBJ2-5 NA TRBV5-1 TGCGCCAGCAGCCGCTCCTCGCCCCAAGAGACCCAGTACTTC CASSRSSPQETQYF
NA TRBJ2-1 few TRBV29-1 TGCAGCGTTGGGGTAAATGAGCAGTTCTTC CSVGVNEQFF
NA TRBJ2-4 NA TRBV28 TGTGCCAGCAGTCCTCAGGGGGGCGGCAAAAACATTCAGTACTTC CASSPQGGGKNIQYF
TRBD2 TRBJ2-3 once TRBV7-9 TGTGCCAGCAGCTCCCCTCGGGGGGGACGAGCAGATACGCAGTATTTT CASSSPRGGRADTQYF
NA TRBJ2-1 NA TRBV5-1 TGCGCCAGCAGCCCGACAACGAGCTCCTACAATGAGCAGTTCTTC CASSPTTSSYNEQFF
TRBD2 TRBJ2-1 NA TRBV20-1 TGCAGTGCTCATGGGCTTAGAGCGGGACTGAATGAGCAGTTCTTC CSAHGLRAGLNEQFF
NA TRBJ2-1 NA TRBV19 TGTGCCAGTAGTAAAGGGCAGGGACCCTACAATGAGCAGTTCTTC CASSKGQGPYNEQFF
TRBD2 TRBJ2-4 NA TRBV4-2 TGTGCCAGCGGTGGGACGAGCGGGGTGGAAAACATTCAGTACTTC CASGGTSGVENIQYF
TRBD1 TRBJ1-1 NA TRBV7-6 TGTGCCAGCAGCTTTGGGACAGGACGTACTGAAGCTTTCTTT CASSFGTGRTEAFF
NA TRBJ2-3 NA TRBV6-7 TGTGCCAGCAGTTACTTCTCTAGTACGCAGTATTTT CASSYFSSTQYF
TRBD1 TRBJ1-6 once TRBV5-1 TGCGCCAGCAGCCTTGGGGGACAGGGTAATTCACCCCTCCACTTT CASSLGGQGNSPLHF
NA TRBJ1-1 NA TRBV12-3/TRBV12-4 TGTGCCAGCAGTTTTGGCAGGTCCTTGAACACTGAAGCTTTCTTT CASSFGRSLNTEAFF
NA TRBJ2-2 NA TRBV12-3/TRBV12-4 TGTGCCAGCAGCTCCGAAGGGCCGTTATGGAACACCGGGGAGCTGTTTTTT CASSSEGPLWNTGELFF
NA TRBJ1-2 NA TRBV7-9 TGTGCCAGCAGCTCCCGACAGGCGGTCCCCTATGGCTACACCTTC CASSSRQAVPYGYTF
TRBD1 TRBJ1-2 NA TRBV7-2 TGTGCCAGCAGCGGGGACAGGGGATCGTATGGCTACACCTTC CASSGDRGSYGYTF
TRBD2 TRBJ2-5 NA TRBV5-4 TGTGCCAGCAGCTTGGGGGGGACTAGCGGAGGAGAGACCCAGTACTTC CASSLGGTSGGETQYF
NA TRBJ2-2 NA TRBV4-2 TGTGCCAGCAGCCAAGATGCAGGGGAGCTGTTTTTT CASSQDAGELFF
TRBD1 TRBJ1-1 once TRBV10-3 TGTGCCATCAGGCTCGACAGGGGAGCTGAAGCTTTCTTT CAIRLDRGAEAFF
TRBD1 TRBJ1-1 NA TRBV27 TGTGCCAGCAGCTTCCGGGACAGGGGTCCGGGGAACACTGAAGCTTTCTTT CASSFRDRGPGNTEAFF
NA TRBJ2-1 NA TRBV7-2 TGTGCCAGCAGCCCTTCAGGAAAGCGCAATGAGCAGTTCTTC CASSPSGKRNEQFF
NA TRBJ2-3 NA TRBV5-4 TGTGCCAGCAGCTTGCCTTTCAGGGGGGGGGACAGAGGTACGCAGTATTTT CASSLPFRGGDRGTQYF